This T cell receptor beta chain derives from a study of blood T cell repertoires in COVID-19. Study-level information: The origin of the acute and convalescent COVID-19 samples was the United States, Italy and Spain. PBMCs, B-cell-depleted T cells, or T cells were the source of the cDNA or gDNA that made up the material.

J lost 4 bases, V lost 3 bases, and 7 bases had no gene match. The CDR3 extends over 16 amino acids. CDR1 is KGHDR and CDR2 is SFDVKD in the germline V gene. Assay used: immunoSEQ multiplex PCR; TCRdb lists only in-frame clones, some missing. The table has some 300,000 clones, around 89% seen once. The sequencing input was peripheral blood. The clonotype was recovered from a woman aged 45-59 years with COVID-19, enrolled during active disease. The V call is TRBV24-1, the J call TRBJ2-5; TRBD1 aligns across 10 bases. CDR3 region: CATSDPGQGFPETQYF. DNA for the CDR3: TGTGCCACCAGTGATCCGGGACAGGGGTTTCCAGAGACCCAGTACTTC.